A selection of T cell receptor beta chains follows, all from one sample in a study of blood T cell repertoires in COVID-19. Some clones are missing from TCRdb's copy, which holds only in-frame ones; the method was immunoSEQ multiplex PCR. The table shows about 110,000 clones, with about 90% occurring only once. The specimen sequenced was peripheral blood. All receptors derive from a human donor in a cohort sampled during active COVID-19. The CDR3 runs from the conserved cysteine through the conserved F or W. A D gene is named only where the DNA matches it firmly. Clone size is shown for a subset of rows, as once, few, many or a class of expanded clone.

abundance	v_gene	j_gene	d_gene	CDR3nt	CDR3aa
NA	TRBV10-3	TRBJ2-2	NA	TGTGCCATCAGTGAGAAACAGAACACCGGGGAGCTGTTTTTT	CAISEKQNTGELFF
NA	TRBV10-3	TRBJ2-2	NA	TGTGCCATCAGTCAACGGGACACCGGGGAGCTGTTTTTT	CAISQRDTGELFF
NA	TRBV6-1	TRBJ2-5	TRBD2	TGTGCCAGCAGTGAACTAGCGGGATTTGAGACCCAGTACTTC	CASSELAGFETQYF
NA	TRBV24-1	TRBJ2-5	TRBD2	TGTGCCACCAGTTACTCGGGAGGGCCAGGGGAGACCCAGTACTTC	CATSYSGGPGETQYF
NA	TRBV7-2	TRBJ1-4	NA	TGTGCCAGCAGCTTAAATGGGGGGTTTAGCGAAAAACTGTTTTTT	CASSLNGGFSEKLFF
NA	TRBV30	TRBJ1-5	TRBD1	TGTGCCTGGGCCCTCAAAGGGACAGAGAGAAACAATCAGCCCCAGCATTTT	CAWALKGTERNNQPQHF
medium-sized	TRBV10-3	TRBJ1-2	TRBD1	TGTGCCATCTCGGACAGGGGGGAGGGCTACACCTTC	CAISDRGEGYTF
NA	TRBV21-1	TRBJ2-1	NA	TGTGCCAGCAGCACCCTAGACAGGGCCCACAATGAGCAGTTCTTC	CASSTLDRAHNEQFF
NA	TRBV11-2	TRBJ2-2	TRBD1	TGTGCCAGCAGCTCGGGGACAGAGACGAACACCGGGGAGCTGTTTTTT	CASSSGTETNTGELFF
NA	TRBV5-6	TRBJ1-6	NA	TGTGCCAGCAGCTTGGGGGGAGGCAATTCACCCCTCCACTTT	CASSLGGGNSPLHF
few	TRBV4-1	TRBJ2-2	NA	TGCGCCAGCAGCCAAGATTCCCGGGGGAACACCGGGGAGCTGTTTTTT	CASSQDSRGNTGELFF
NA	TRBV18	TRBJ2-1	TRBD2	TGTGCCAGCTCACCAGAGGGACTAGCCCCCCGGGAGCAGTTCTTC	CASSPEGLAPREQFF
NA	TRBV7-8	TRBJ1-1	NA	TGTGCCAGCGGCAGGGTAATGAACACTGAAGCTTTCTTT	CASGRVMNTEAFF
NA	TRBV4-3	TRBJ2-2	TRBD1	TGCGCCAGCAGCGACAGGGGTACCGGGGAGCTGTTTTTT	CASSDRGTGELFF